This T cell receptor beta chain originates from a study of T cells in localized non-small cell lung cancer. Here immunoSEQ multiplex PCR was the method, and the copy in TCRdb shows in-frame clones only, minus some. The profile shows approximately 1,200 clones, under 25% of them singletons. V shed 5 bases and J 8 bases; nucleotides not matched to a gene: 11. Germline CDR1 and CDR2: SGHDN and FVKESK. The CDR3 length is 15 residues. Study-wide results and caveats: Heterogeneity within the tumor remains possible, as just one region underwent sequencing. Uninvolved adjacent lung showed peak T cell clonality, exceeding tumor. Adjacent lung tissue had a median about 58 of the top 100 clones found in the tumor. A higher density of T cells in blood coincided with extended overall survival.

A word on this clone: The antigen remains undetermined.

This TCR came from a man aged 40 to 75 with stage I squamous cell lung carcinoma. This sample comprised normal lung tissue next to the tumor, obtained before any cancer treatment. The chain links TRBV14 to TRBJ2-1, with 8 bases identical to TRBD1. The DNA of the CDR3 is TGTGCCAGCAGCACCCGACAGGGGAAGACGTATGAGCAGTTCTTC. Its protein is CASSTRQGKTYEQFF.